This T cell receptor beta chain was obtained from a study of vaccination effects on CD4 cells after COVID-19. Under the ViraFEST assay, PBMC were stimulated with viral peptide pools so that antigen-specific CD4+ T cells expanded. Sequencing was performed afterwards. At the end of more than 8 days of culture, CD4+ T cells were isolated. The count of this clone is one. The antigen remains undetermined. Trimming cost V 3 bases and J 0 bases; bases outside gene matches: 5. The CDR3 sequence is 18 residues long. Germline assignment: CDR1 KGHSH and CDR2 LQKENI. Method: immunoSEQ multiplex PCR; TCRdb's copy keeps in-frame clones and lacks some. Of approximately 82,000 clones listed, about 74% were seen once; the top ten hold 1.5% to 2%.

The rearrangement joins TRBV18 to TRBJ2-5; 15 bases fit TRBD2. This TCR was recovered from a human donor who received a COVID-19 vaccine. The material was CD4+ T cells from PBMCs cultured with HCoV-229E spike peptides, obtained before COVID-19 vaccination. CDR3 residues: CASSPRTSGGDHQETQYF. CDR3 coding DNA: TGTGCCAGCTCACCTCGGACTAGCGGGGGGGACCACCAAGAGACCCAGTACTTC.